What follows is one TCR beta chain and its context. This table comes from immunoSEQ multiplex PCR, and its TCRdb copy is limited to in-frame clones, with some not included. The sample yields about 270,000 clones, 91% seen once. This sample is drawn from a study of blood T cell repertoires in COVID-19. Sample: peripheral blood. The sequence came from a person aged 18 to 30 with COVID-19, enrolled during active disease.

As DNA, the CDR3 is TGCAGCGTTGGCGGACAGGACACCTCCTATGGCTACACCTTC. This encodes CSVGGQDTSYGYTF. This chain joins TRBV29-1 and TRBJ1-2; TRBD1 agrees at 7 bases. This CDR3 has 14 amino acids. Germline V gene data show CDR1 as SQVTM and CDR2 as ANQGSEA. The V and J ends lost 4 bases and 4 bases, in that order; junction bases with no gene match: 9.